The present entry profiles one TCR beta chain with its context. Antigen unknown. Mismatch with germline at one junction end may stem from a read error. Between roughly 17 and 33 mg of unsorted bulk tissue served as the source from which RNA and DNA were co-extracted. Each tumor specimen held more than 80% viable tumor cells. This record belongs to a study of tumor-infiltrating lymphocytes in primary liver carcinoma. Overall study findings and caveats: Merely some 7.5-24% of top clones spanned all five tumor regions.

This CDR3 contains 12 residues. The V gene's germline CDR1 is SQVTM and CDR2 ANQGSEA. TCR beta cDNA was made from around 520 ng total RNA with a constant-region primer. A slightly modified ARM-PCR protocol with three nested multiplex PCR rounds produced these TCR beta libraries. A C-beta reverse primer was combined with TRBV1-TRBV30 forward primers in the first two PCR rounds, and each round had 10 cycles. MiXCR was run by TCRdb on the multiplex PCR reads, yielding one entry per CDR3 protein. Among 90,000 to 110,000 distinct CDR3 sequences, roughly four fifths were seen once, and the ten largest hold 15% to 20%.

V and J are TRBV29-1 and TRBJ1-1, with a tentative D call TRBD1 (5 bases). This receptor was obtained from a middle-aged man with primary liver carcinoma and hepatitis B virus infection. The specimen was liver tumor tissue from sampling region 3. The subset here: tumor region T3, left-lateral pole. CDR3 region: CGVGKGTFEAFF. DNA for the CDR3: TGCGGCGTTGGGAAGGGGACTTTTGAAGCTTTCTTT.